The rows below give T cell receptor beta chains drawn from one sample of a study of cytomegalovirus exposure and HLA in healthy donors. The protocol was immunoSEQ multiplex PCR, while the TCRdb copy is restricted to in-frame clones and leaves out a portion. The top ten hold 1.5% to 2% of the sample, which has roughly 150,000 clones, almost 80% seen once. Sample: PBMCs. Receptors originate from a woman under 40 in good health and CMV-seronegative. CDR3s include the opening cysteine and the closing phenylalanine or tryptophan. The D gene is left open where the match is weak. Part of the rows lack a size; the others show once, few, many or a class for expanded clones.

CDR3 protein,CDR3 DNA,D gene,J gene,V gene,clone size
CASTSPRGNYEKLFF,TGTGCCAGTACCTCTCCCCGGGGGAACTACGAAAAACTGTTTTTT,.,TRBJ1-4,TRBV19,.
CASSDVGQGAEASPLHF,TGTGCCAGCAGTGACGTGGGGCAGGGGGCAGAAGCTTCACCCCTCCACTTT,TRBD1,TRBJ1-6,TRBV2,.
CASNRGYEQFF,TGTGCCAGCAACAGGGGCTATGAGCAGTTCTTC,TRBD1,TRBJ2-1,TRBV27,.
CATSRDREIEKLFF,TGTGCCACCAGCAGAGACAGGGAAATCGAAAAACTGTTTTTT,.,TRBJ1-4,TRBV15,.
CASSLSGPSSTDTQYF,TGCGCCAGCAGCTTGTCTGGTCCTAGTAGCACAGATACGCAGTATTTT,.,TRBJ2-3,TRBV5-1,.
CASSPGGGNTEAFF,TGTGCCAGCTCACCAGGCGGGGGGAACACTGAAGCTTTCTTT,.,TRBJ1-1,TRBV18,.
CASSREQAPGQPQHF,TGTGCCAGCAGTCGAGAACAGGCCCCCGGACAGCCCCAGCATTTT,.,TRBJ1-5,TRBV2,.
CASSPGRGRETQYF,TGTGCCAGCAGCCCGGGTCGGGGTAGGGAGACCCAGTACTTC,.,TRBJ2-5,TRBV7-2,.
CASSVGLAGDTDTQYF,TGTGCCAGCAGCGTAGGACTAGCGGGGGACACAGATACGCAGTATTTT,TRBD2,TRBJ2-3,TRBV9,.
CASSLGGLYGYTF,TGTGCCAGCAGTTTAGGCGGCCTTTATGGCTACACCTTC,.,TRBJ1-2,TRBV27,.
CSVETGAGNTIYF,TGCAGCGTTGAGACTGGAGCTGGAAACACCATATATTTT,.,TRBJ1-3,TRBV29-1,.
CATSRDAGGDYEQYF,TGTGCCACCAGCAGAGATGCAGGGGGCGATTACGAGCAGTACTTC,TRBD1,TRBJ2-7,TRBV15,.
CASSSTGAVGDNSPLHF,TGTGCCAGCAGCTCTACAGGGGCAGTTGGGGATAATTCACCCCTCCACTTT,TRBD1,TRBJ1-6,TRBV9,.
CASSLSTGGSYEQYF,TGTGCCAGCAGTTTATCGACAGGGGGGTCCTACGAGCAGTACTTC,TRBD1,TRBJ2-7,TRBV27,.
CASSRQGNYNEQFF,TGTGCCAGCAGCCGACAGGGTAATTACAATGAGCAGTTCTTC,TRBD1,TRBJ2-1,TRBV7-3,once
CASSEAGLGDTEAFF,TGTGCCAGCAGTGAAGCGGGCTTAGGGGACACTGAAGCTTTCTTT,.,TRBJ1-1,TRBV6-1,once
CASSLSTGIGSPLHF,TGCGCCAGCAGCTTAAGTACAGGGATCGGTTCACCCCTCCACTTT,.,TRBJ1-6,TRBV5-1,.
CASSLGLRGSAFF,TGTGCCAGCAGTTTAGGACTTCGGGGGTCAGCTTTCTTT,.,TRBJ1-1,TRBV27,.
CASSPFRYTEAFF,TGTGCCAGCAGCCCTTTTCGGTACACTGAAGCTTTCTTT,.,TRBJ1-1,TRBV7-2,few
CASSIERVENQPQHF,TGTGCCAGCAGCATAGAGAGGGTGGAGAATCAGCCCCAGCATTTT,.,TRBJ1-5,TRBV11-3,.
CASSSQTGIREQFF,TGTGCCAGCAGCTCGCAGACAGGGATTCGTGAGCAGTTCTTC,TRBD1,TRBJ2-1,TRBV5-4,.
CASSAQPGTGVGYTF,TGTGCCAGCAGCGCTCAGCCCGGGACAGGGGTTGGCTACACCTTC,TRBD1,TRBJ1-2,TRBV7-8,.
CASSQNTLGGTGHTEAFF,TGCGCCAGCAGCCAAAACACGTTGGGGGGGACAGGGCATACTGAAGCTTTCTTT,TRBD1,TRBJ1-1,TRBV4-3,.
CASSKKQGTVMNTEAFF,TGTGCCAGCAGCAAAAAACAGGGGACTGTTATGAACACTGAAGCTTTCTTT,.,TRBJ1-1,TRBV21-1,.
CASGRWGGDEQFF,TGTGCCAGCGGCCGGTGGGGAGGCGATGAGCAGTTCTTC,.,TRBJ2-1,TRBV11-2,.
CASSPPRGMGNTEAFF,TGTGCCAGCTCACCACCGAGGGGGATGGGGAACACTGAAGCTTTCTTT,.,TRBJ1-1,TRBV18,.
CASSPDSSNEKLFF,TGTGCCAGCTCACCGGACAGCTCTAATGAAAAACTGTTTTTT,.,TRBJ1-4,TRBV18,few
CAISNINEQFF,TGTGCCATCAGTAATATCAATGAGCAGTTCTTC,.,TRBJ2-1,TRBV10-3,.
CASSLQLEGADTQYF,TGCGCCAGCAGCTTACAACTAGAGGGGGCGGATACGCAGTATTTT,TRBD1,TRBJ2-3,TRBV5-1,.
CASSRDRGLTEAFF,TGTGCCAGCAGTCGAGACAGGGGGCTCACTGAAGCTTTCTTT,TRBD1,TRBJ1-1,TRBV6-5,few
CASLELNYGYTF,TGTGCCAGCCTCGAACTAAACTATGGCTACACCTTC,.,TRBJ1-2,TRBV2,.
CASSPQGFDTEAFF,TGTGCCAGCTCCCCCCAGGGTTTCGACACTGAAGCTTTCTTT,.,TRBJ1-1,TRBV18,few
CASSQGMGIGEAFF,TGTGCCAGCAGTCAAGGGATGGGTATCGGGGAAGCTTTCTTT,.,TRBJ1-1,TRBV6-1,.
CASSLGRDYNEQFF,TGTGCCAGCAGCCTTGGCAGGGACTACAATGAGCAGTTCTTC,.,TRBJ2-1,TRBV5-4,.
CASPLTRREGGTGELFF,TGTGCCAGCCCCCTAACCCGCAGGGAGGGGGGCACCGGGGAGCTGTTTTTT,.,TRBJ2-2,TRBV6-4,.
CSSFRQGPYHGYTF,TGCAGCTCTTTTCGGCAGGGGCCCTATCATGGCTACACCTTC,.,TRBJ1-2,TRBV29-1,.
CASSPGTSGSSGTQYF,TGCGCCAGCAGCCCGGGGACTAGCGGAAGTTCAGGGACCCAGTACTTC,TRBD2,TRBJ2-5,TRBV5-1,few
CASSPRGTGFYEQYF,TGTGCCAGCTCACCACGAGGAACAGGGTTCTACGAGCAGTACTTC,.,TRBJ2-7,TRBV18,.
CASSLYLPGGGYQETQYF,TGCGCCAGCAGCTTATACCTCCCGGGGGGGGGCTACCAAGAGACCCAGTACTTC,TRBD2,TRBJ2-5,TRBV5-1,.
CASSLGQLSNYGYTF,TGCGCCAGCAGCTTAGGACAGCTTTCTAACTATGGCTACACCTTC,.,TRBJ1-2,TRBV5-1,.
CASSQTRGTRTEAFF,TGCGCCAGCAGCCAAACCCGTGGGACTCGCACTGAAGCTTTCTTT,.,TRBJ1-1,TRBV4-1,.
CASSYGRGNQPQHF,TGTGCCAGCAGCTATGGGAGAGGCAATCAGCCCCAGCATTTT,.,TRBJ1-5,TRBV13,.
CASSPPIWTDQTGELFF,TGTGCCAGCAGCCCTCCGATCTGGACAGACCAAACCGGGGAGCTGTTTTTT,.,TRBJ2-2,TRBV7-8,.
CASSLRRGVHGYTF,TGTGCCAGCAGCCTCCGGCGGGGGGTTCATGGCTACACCTTC,.,TRBJ1-2,TRBV13,.
CARIDRAEGYTF,TGTGCCAGGATAGACAGGGCTGAGGGCTACACCTTC,TRBD1,TRBJ1-2,TRBV19,.
CASSWGLGFDYGYTF,TGCGCCAGCAGCTGGGGACTGGGCTTTGACTATGGCTACACCTTC,.,TRBJ1-2,TRBV4-1,.